The rows below give T cell receptor beta chains drawn from one sample of a study of blood T cell repertoires in COVID-19. The data were produced by immunoSEQ multiplex PCR, yet TCRdb's version contains in-frame clones alone and is incomplete. The table shows approximately 200,000 clones, with 84% occurring only once. Sequencing used peripheral blood. These receptors all come from a woman at least 80 years old with COVID-19, enrolled during active disease. Each CDR3 is given with its conserved first and last residue. The order of the fields is V gene, CDR3 protein.

>TRBV9
CASSPNRGTEAFF
>TRBV5-1
CASSAGSGNYGYTF
>TRBV15
CATSTYGFNTEAFF
>TRBV14
CASSRGVRLLGANVLTF
>TRBV29-1
CSVGGRETQYF
>TRBV5-1
CASSSQGDTDTQYF
>TRBV2
CASSPGTGTNEKLFF
>TRBV28
CASRTNRDGYTF
>TRBV7-7
CASSFPRDSAGNTIYF
>TRBV20-1
CSAESPFQAFF
>TRBV4-1
CASSQESGYTEAFF
>TRBV28
CASISGTDNSPLHF
>TRBV28
CASGGTLGTSGGGRTDTQYF
>TRBV4-2
CASSQVGTSGTGQYF
>TRBV5-1
CASSLVAGIKSSEAFF
>TRBV19
CASSWSTEAFF